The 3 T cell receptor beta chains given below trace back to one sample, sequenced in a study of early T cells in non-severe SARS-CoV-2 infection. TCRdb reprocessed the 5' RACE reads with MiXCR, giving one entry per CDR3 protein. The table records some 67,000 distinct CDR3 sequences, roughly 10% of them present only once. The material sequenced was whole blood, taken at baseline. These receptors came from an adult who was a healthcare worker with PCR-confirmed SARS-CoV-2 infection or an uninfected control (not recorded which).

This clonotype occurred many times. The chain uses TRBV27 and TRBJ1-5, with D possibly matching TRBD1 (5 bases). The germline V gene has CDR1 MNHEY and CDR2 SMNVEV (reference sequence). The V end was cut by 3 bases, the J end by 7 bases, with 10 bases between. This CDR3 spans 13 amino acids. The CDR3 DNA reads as TGTGCCAGCAGTTTGCAGGGAAGGCAGCCCCAGCATTTT. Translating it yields CASSLQGRQPQHF.

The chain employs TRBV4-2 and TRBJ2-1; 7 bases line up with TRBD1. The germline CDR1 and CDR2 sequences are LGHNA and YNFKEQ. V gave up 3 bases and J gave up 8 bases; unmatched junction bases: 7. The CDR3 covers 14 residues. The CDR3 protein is CASSHGTAGDEQFF. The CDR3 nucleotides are TGTGCCAGCAGCCATGGGACAGCAGGGGATGAGCAGTTCTTC.

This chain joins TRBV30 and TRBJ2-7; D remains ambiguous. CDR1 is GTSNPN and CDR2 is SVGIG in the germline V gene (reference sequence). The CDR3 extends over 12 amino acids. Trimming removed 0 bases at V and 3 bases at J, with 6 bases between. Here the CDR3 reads CAWSVDGYEQYF. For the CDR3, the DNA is TGTGCCTGGAGTGTTGACGGCTACGAGCAGTACTTC.